This T cell receptor beta chain is from a study of blood T cell repertoires in COVID-19. Looking at the study overall: Sites across the United States, Italy and Spain contributed samples from acute and convalescent COVID-19.

Libraries were prepared by immunoSEQ multiplex PCR; TCRdb keeps only in-frame clonotypes and omits some of them. Among 250,000 to 350,000 clones, about 88% were seen once, and the ten largest hold around 2.9%. Cohorts were based on clinical histories the participants reported. This clonotype originated in a woman aged 45-60 years who had recovered from COVID-19. The sample comprised PBMCs or T cells enriched from blood (not recorded which).

The CDR3 nucleotides read TGTGCCAGCAGCAGCAGCGGGGGCAATTCACCCCTCCACTTT. Translated: CASSSSGGNSPLHF. The chain has TRBV27 and TRBJ1-6, with D possibly matching TRBD1 (6 bases). V lost 6 bases and J lost 7, with 13 bases in between. CDR3 length equals 14 residues. Germline V gene lookup returns CDR1 MNHEY and CDR2 SMNVEV (reference sequence).